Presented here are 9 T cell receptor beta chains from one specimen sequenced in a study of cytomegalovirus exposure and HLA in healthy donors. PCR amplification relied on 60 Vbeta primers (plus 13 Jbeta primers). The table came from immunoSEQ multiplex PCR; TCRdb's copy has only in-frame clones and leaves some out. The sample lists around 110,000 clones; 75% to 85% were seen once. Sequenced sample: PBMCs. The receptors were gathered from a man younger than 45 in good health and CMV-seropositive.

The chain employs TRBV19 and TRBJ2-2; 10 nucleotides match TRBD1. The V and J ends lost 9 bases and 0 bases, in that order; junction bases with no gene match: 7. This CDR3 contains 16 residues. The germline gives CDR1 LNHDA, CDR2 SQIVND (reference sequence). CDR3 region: CASRDRGPTNTGELFF. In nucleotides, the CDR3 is TGTGCCAGCCGAGACAGGGGGCCCACGAACACCGGGGAGCTGTTTTTT.

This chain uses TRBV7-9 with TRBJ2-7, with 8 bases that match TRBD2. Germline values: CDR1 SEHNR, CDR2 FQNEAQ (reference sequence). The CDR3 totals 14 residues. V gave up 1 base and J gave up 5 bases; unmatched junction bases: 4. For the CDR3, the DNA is TGTGCCAGCAGCTTAGTCCGGGAGGGGGACGAGCAGTACTTC. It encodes CASSLVREGDEQYF.

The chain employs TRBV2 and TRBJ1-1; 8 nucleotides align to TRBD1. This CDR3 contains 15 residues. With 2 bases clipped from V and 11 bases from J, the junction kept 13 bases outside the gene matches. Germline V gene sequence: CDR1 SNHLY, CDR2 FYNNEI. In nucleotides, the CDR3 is TGTGCCAGCAGTGAACGGCAGGGGGCCCTCCTTGGGGCTTTCTTT. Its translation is CASSERQGALLGAFF.

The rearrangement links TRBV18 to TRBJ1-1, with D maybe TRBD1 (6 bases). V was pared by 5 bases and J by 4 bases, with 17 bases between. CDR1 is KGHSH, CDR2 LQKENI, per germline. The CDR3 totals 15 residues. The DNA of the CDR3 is TGTGCCAGCTCAACTGGCAGGGGAGTTGTCACTGAAGCTTTCTTT. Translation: CASSTGRGVVTEAFF.

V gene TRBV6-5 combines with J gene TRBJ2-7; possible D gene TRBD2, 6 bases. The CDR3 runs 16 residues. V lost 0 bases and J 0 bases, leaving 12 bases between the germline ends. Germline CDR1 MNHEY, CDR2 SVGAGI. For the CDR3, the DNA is TGTGCCAGCAGTTACTCGTCTAGCGAAAGCTCCTACGAGCAGTACTTC. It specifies CASSYSSSESSYEQYF.

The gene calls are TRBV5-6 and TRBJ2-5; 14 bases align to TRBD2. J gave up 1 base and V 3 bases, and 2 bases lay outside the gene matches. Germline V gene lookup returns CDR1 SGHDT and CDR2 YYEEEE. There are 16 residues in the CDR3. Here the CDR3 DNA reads TGTGCCAGCAGCTCTGGACTAGCGGGAGGCCAAGAGACCCAGTACTTC. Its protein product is CASSSGLAGGQETQYF.

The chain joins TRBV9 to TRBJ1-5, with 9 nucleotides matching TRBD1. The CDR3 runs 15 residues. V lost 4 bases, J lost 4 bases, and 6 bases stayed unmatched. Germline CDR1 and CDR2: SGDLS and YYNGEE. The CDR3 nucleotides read TGTGCCAGCAGCCGGGACAGGGCTGAGAATCAGCCCCAGCATTTT. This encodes CASSRDRAENQPQHF.

CDR3 in amino acids: CASRPDRGRSPLHF. CDR3 coding DNA: TGTGCCAGCAGACCAGACAGGGGTCGATCACCCCTCCACTTT. The chain links TRBV7-2 to TRBJ1-6; 8 bases are a match to TRBD1. Per the germline V gene, CDR1 is SGHTA and CDR2 is FQGNSA. The ends lost 6 bases at V and 10 bases at J; junction bases unmatched: 8. This CDR3 has 14 residues.

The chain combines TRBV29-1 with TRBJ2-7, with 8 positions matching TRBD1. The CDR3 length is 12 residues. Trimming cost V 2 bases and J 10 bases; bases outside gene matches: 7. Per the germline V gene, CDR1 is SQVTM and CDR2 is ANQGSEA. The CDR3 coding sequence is TGCAGCGTTGAATTGGGTGACAGGGGTCAGTACTTC. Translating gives CSVELGDRGQYF.